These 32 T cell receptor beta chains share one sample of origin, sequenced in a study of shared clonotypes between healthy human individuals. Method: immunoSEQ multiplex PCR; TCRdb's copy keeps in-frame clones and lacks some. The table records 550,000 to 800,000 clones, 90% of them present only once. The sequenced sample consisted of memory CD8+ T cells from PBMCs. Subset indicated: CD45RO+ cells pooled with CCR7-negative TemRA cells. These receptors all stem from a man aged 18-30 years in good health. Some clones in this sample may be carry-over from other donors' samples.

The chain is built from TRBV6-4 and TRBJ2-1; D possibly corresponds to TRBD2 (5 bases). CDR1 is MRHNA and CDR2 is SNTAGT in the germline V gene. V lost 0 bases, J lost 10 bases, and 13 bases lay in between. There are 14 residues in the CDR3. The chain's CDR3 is CASSDSVAGGEQFF. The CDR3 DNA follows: TGTGCCAGCAGTGACTCGGTGGCGGGCGGGGAGCAGTTCTTC.

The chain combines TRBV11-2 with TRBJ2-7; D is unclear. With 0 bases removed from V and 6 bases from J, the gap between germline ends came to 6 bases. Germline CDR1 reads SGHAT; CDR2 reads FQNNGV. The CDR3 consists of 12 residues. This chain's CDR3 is CASSLDQPEQYF. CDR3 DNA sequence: TGTGCCAGCAGCTTAGACCAGCCCGAGCAGTACTTC. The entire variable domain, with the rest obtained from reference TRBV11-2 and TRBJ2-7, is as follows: EAGVAQSPRYKIIEKRQSVAFWCNPISGHATLYWYQQILGQGPKLLIQFQNNGVVDDSQLPKDRFSAERLKGVDSTLKIQPAKLEDSAVYLCASSLDQPEQYFGPGTRLTVT.

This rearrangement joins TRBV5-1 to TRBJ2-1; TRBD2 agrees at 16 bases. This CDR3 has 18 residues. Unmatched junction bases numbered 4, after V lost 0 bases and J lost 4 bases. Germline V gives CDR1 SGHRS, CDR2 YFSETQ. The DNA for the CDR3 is TGCGCCAGCAGCTTGGGGGGACTAGCGGGAGGGAAATACAATGAGCAGTTCTTC. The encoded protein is CASSLGGLAGGKYNEQFF.

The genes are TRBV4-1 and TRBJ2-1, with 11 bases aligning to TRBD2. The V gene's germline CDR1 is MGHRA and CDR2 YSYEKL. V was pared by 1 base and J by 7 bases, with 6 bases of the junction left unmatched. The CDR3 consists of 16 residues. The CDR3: CASSQVSLAGDNEQFF. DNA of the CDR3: TGCGCCAGCAGCCAAGTCTCACTAGCGGGAGATAATGAGCAGTTCTTC.

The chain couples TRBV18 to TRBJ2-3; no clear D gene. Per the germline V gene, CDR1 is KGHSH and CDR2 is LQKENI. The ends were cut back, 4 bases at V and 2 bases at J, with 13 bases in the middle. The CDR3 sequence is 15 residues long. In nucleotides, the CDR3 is TGTGCCAGCTCACGAGGAAGGGCCCCCACAGATACGCAGTATTTT. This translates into CASSRGRAPTDTQYF.

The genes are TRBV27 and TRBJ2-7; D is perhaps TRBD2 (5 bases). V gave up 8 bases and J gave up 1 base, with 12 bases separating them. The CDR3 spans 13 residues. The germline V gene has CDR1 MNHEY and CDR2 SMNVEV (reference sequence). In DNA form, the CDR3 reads TGTGCCAGCGCCCCTGGACTTTCCTACGAGCAGTACTTC. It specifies CASAPGLSYEQYF.

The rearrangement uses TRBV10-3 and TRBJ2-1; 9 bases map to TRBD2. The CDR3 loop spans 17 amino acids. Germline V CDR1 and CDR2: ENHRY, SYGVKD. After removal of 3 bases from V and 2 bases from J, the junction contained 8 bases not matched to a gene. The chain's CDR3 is CAISDAVGGRAYNEQFF. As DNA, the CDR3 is TGTGCCATCAGTGACGCCGTTGGCGGGAGGGCCTACAATGAGCAGTTCTTC.

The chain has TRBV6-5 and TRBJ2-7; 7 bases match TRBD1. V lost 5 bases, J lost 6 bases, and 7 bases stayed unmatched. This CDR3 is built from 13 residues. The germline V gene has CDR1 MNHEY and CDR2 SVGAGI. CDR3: CASSHRGLLEQYF. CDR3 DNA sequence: TGTGCCAGCAGTCACAGGGGCCTACTCGAGCAGTACTTC.

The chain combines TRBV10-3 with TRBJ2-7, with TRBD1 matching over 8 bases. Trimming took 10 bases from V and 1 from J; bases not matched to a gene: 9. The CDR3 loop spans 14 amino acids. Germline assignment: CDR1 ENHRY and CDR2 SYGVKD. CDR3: CATRDRPVSYEQYF. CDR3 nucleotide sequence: TGTGCCACCAGGGACAGGCCCGTATCCTACGAGCAGTACTTC.

CDR3 in DNA: TGTGCCAGCAGCCCCTTCCGCACCGGGGAGCTGTTTTTT. It encodes CASSPFRTGELFF. The J gene is TRBJ2-2, the V gene TRBV5-3; D gene uncertain. TRBV5-3 is an ORF, with its function uncertain. CDR3 length: 13 amino acids. The V gene lost 8 bases and the J gene lost 4 bases, with 12 bases spanning the gap.

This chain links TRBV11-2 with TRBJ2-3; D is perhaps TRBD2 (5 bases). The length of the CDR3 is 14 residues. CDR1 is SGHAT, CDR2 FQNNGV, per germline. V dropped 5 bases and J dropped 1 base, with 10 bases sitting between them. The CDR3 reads CASSLGSGTDTQYF. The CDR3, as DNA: TGTGCCAGCAGCCTTGGGAGCGGCACAGATACGCAGTATTTT.

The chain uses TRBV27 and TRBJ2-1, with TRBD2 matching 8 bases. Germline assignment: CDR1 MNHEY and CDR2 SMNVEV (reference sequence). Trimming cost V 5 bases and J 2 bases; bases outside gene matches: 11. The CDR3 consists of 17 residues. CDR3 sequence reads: CASSTRGSGKPYNEQFF. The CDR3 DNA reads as TGTGCCAGCAGTACCCGAGGTAGCGGGAAACCCTACAATGAGCAGTTCTTC.

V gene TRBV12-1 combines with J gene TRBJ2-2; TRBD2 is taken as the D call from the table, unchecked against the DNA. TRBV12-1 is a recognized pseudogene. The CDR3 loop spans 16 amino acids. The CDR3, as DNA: TGTGCCAGCAGCTCCTTAGGAGGGCCAGGCACCGGGGAGCTGTTTTTT. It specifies CASSSLGGPGTGELFF.

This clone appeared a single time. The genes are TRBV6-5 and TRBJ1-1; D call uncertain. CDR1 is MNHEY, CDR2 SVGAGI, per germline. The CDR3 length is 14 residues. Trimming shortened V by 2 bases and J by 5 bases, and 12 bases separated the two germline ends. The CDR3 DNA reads TGTGCCAGCAGTTACGCCCGGTCGGGGACTGAAGCTTTCTTT. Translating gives CASSYARSGTEAFF.

For the CDR3, the DNA is TGTGCCAGTAGTATAATGGCAGGGGGCCTTCTATATAGCAATCAGCCCCAGCATTTT. Translation gives CASSIMAGGLLYSNQPQHF. This chain connects TRBV19 to TRBJ1-5; TRBD1 matches at 8 bases. In germline, CDR1 is LNHDA, CDR2 SQIVND (reference sequence). V lost 2 bases and J lost 0; bases outside the gene matches: 12. This CDR3 has 19 residues. The variable domain in full, with the rest retrieved from reference TRBV19 and TRBJ1-5, is DGGITQSPKYLFRKEGQNVTLSCEQNLNHDAMYWYRQDPGQGLRLIYYSQIVNDFQKGDIAEGYSVSREKKESFPLTVTSAQKNPTAFYLCASSIMAGGLLYSNQPQHFGDGTRLSIL.

The CDR3 here is CASSLWTGGEDGYTF. In nucleotides, the CDR3 is TGTGCCAGCAGTTTATGGACAGGGGGCGAGGATGGCTACACCTTC. J is TRBJ1-2 and V is TRBV27, with 11 bases lining up with TRBD1. CDR3 size: 15 residues. Looked up from germline, CDR1 is MNHEY and CDR2 is SMNVEV (reference sequence). The V segment lost 1 base and the J segment 6 bases; nucleotides outside the gene matches: 4.

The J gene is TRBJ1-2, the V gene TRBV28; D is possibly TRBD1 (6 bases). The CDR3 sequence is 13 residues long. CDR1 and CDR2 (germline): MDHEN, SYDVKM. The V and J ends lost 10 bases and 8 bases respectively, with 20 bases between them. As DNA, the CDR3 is TGTGCCACCGGACAGCACCCAAAGATCGGCTACACCTTC. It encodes CATGQHPKIGYTF.

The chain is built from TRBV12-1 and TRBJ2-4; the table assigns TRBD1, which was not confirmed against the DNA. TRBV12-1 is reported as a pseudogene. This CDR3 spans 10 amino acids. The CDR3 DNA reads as TGTGCCAGCAGCTTTGGGCTTCAGTACTTC. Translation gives CASSFGLQYF.

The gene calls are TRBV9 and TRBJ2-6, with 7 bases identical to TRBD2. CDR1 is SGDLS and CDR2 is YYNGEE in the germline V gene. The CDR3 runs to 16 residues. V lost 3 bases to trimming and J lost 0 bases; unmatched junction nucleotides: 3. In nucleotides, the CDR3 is TGTGCCAGCAGCGGGAGCGGGGCCTCTGGGGCCAACGTCCTGACTTTC. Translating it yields CASSGSGASGANVLTF.

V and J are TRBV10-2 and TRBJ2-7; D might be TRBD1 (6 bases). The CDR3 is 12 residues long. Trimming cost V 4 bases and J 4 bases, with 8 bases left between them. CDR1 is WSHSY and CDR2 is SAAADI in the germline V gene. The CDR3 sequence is CASSVDRYEQYF. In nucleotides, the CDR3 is TGCGCCAGCAGTGTGGACAGATACGAGCAGTACTTC.

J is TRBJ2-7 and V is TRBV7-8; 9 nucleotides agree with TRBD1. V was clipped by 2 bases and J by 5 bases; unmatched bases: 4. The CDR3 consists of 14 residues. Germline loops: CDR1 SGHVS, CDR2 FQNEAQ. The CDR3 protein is CASSLSRDRDEQYF. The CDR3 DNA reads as TGTGCCAGCAGCTTAAGCCGGGACAGGGACGAGCAGTACTTC.

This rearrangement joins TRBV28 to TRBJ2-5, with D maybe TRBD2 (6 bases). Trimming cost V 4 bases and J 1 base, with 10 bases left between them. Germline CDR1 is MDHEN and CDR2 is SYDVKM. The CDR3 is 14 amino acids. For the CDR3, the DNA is TGTGCCAGCAGTTCGCGGCGGGGCCAAGAGACCCAGTACTTC. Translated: CASSSRRGQETQYF. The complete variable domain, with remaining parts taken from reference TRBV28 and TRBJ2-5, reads DVKVTQSSRYLVKRTGEKVFLECVQDMDHENMFWYRQDPGLGLRLIYFSYDVKMKEKGDIPEGYSVSREKKERFSLILESASTNQTSMYLCASSSRRGQETQYFGPGTRLLVL.

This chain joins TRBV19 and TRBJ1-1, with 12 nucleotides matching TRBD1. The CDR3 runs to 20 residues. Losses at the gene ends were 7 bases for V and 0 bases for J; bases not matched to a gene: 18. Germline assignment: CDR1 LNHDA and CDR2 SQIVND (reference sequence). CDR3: CASITRGPGQGARMNTEAFF. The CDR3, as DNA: TGTGCCAGTATTACCAGGGGACCGGGACAGGGGGCGCGAATGAACACTGAAGCTTTCTTT.

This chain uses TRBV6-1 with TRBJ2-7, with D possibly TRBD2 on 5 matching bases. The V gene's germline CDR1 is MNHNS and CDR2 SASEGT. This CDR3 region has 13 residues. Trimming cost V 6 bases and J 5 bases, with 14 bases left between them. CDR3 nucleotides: TGTGCCAGCAGCCCCCGAGGGCGCCACGAGCAGTACTTC. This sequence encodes CASSPRGRHEQYF.

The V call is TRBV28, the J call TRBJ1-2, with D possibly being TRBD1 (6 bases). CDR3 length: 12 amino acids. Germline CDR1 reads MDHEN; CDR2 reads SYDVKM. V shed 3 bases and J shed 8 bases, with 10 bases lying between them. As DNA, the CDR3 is TGTGCCAGCAGTTTTTTTGGGGGCGGCTACACCTTC. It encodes CASSFFGGGYTF.

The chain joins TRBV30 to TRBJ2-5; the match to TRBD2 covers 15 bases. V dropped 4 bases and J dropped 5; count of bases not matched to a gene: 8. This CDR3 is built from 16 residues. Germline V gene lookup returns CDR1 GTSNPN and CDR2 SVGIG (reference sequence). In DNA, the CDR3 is TGTGCCTGGACAGGACTAGCGGGAGGGCCAGGGGAGACCCAGTACTTC. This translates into CAWTGLAGGPGETQYF.

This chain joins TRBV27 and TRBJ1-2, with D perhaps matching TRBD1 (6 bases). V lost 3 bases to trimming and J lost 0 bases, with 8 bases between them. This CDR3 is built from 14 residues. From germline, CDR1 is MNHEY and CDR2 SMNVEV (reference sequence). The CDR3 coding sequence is TGTGCCAGCAGTTTCACAGGGACTAACTATGGCTACACCTTC. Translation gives CASSFTGTNYGYTF.

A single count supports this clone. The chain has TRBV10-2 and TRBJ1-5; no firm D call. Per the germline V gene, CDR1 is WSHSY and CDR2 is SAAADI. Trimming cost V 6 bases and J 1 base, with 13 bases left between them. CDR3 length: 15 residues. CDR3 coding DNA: TGCGCCAGCAGCCCTAGGTACGAAAGCAATCAGCCCCAGCATTTT. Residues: CASSPRYESNQPQHF.

The CDR3 DNA sequence: TGTGCCAGCAGCGTAGGGGAGGGCTTTACCACCGGGGAGCTGTTTTTT. It is translated as CASSVGEGFTTGELFF. The genes are TRBV9 and TRBJ2-2; 7 nucleotides align to TRBD2. CDR1 and CDR2 (germline): SGDLS, YYNGEE. The CDR3 covers 16 residues. With V trimmed by 0 bases and J by 4 bases, 6 bases remained unmatched.

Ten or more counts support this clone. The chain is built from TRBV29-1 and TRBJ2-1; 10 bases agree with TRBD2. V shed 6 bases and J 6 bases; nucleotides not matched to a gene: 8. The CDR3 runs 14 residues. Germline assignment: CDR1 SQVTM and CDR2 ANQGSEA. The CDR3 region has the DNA TGCAGCGTCGTACCGGGGACTAGCGCCAATGAGCAGTTCTTC. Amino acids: CSVVPGTSANEQFF.

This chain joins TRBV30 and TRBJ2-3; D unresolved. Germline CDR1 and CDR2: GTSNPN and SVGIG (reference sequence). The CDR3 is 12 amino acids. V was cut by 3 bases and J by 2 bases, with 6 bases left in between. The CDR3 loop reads CAWSYTTDTQYF. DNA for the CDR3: TGTGCCTGGAGCTATACCACAGATACGCAGTATTTT.

CDR3 sequence (DNA): TGTGCCAGCAGTCAACACTCCCTCACCTATCTAGCGGGAGGGCCCTACAATGAGCAGTTCTTC. Translated: CASSQHSLTYLAGGPYNEQFF. The rearrangement uses TRBV9 and TRBJ2-1; TRBD2 matches 12 bases. V shed 5 bases and J 2 bases; nucleotides not matched to a gene: 20. CDR1 is SGDLS, CDR2 YYNGEE, per germline. The CDR3 consists of 21 residues.